This T cell receptor beta chain was retrieved from a study of T cells in Graves' hyperthyroidism and ophthalmopathy. RNA transcripts provided the source from which TCR beta CDR3 regions were amplified. First-round RT-PCR targeting the TCR CDR3 was performed with the HTBI primer set. TCRdb ran MiXCR on the multiplex PCR reads and lists one entry per CDR3 protein. The sample has 530,000 or so distinct CDR3 sequences, roughly a quarter seen once. A NOSPECS grade of at least 4, a Clinical Activity Score of at least 3 and duration under 3 months were recorded in ophthalmopathy patients. Fresh 10 ml peripheral blood yielded PBMCs. This clonotype was seen many times. Trimming removed 7 bases from V and 4 bases from J; junction bases left unmatched: 8. From germline, CDR1 is WSHSY and CDR2 SAAADI. This CDR3 is 14 amino acids long.

The source material was blood. The chain couples TRBV10-2 to TRBJ2-5; TRBD1 matches at 8 bases. This receptor was taken from a woman aged 25 to 39 with Graves' ophthalmopathy. DNA of the CDR3: TGCGCCAGCATGAACAGGGGGGCGGTAGAGACCCAGTACTTC. Residues: CASMNRGAVETQYF.